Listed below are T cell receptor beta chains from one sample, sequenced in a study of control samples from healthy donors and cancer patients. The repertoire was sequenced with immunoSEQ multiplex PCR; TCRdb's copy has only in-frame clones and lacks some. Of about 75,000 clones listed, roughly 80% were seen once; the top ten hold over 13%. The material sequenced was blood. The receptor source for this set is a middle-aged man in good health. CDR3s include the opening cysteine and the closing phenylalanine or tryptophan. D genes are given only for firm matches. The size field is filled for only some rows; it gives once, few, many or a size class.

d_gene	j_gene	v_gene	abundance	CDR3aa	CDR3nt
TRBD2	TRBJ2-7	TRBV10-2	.	CASSDQLAGGPRTYEQYF	TGCGCCAGCAGTGATCAACTAGCGGGAGGGCCTCGGACCTACGAGCAGTACTTC
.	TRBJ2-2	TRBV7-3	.	CASSSPTHRAGELFF	TGTGCCAGCAGCTCCCCGACTCATAGGGCCGGGGAGCTGTTTTTT
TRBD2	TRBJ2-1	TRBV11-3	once	CASSLVGTSGRENEQFF	TGTGCCAGCAGCTTAGTTGGGACTAGCGGGAGGGAGAATGAGCAGTTCTTC
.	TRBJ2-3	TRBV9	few	CASSIMEGAADTQYF	TGTGCCAGCAGCATCATGGAGGGGGCGGCGGATACGCAGTATTTT
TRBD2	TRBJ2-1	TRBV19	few	CASRHRSGSGNEQFF	TGTGCCAGTAGACATCGAAGCGGGAGTGGCAATGAGCAGTTCTTC
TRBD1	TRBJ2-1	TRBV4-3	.	CASSQRQGRTNNYNEQFF	TGCGCCAGCAGCCAGCGACAGGGGCGGACAAACAATTACAATGAGCAGTTCTTC
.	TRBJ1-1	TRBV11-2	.	CASSYSSQDSPFTAEAFF	TGTGCCAGCAGCTATTCTTCCCAGGACTCACCTTTTACCGCTGAAGCTTTCTTT
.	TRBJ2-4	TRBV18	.	CASSPDSSKNIQYF	TGTGCCAGCTCACCGGACAGTAGCAAAAACATTCAGTACTTC
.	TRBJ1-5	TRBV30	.	CAWNRGNQPQHF	TGTGCCTGGAACAGGGGCAATCAGCCCCAGCATTTT
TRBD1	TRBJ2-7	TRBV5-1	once	CASSSGTGAYEQYF	TGCGCCAGCAGCTCGGGGACAGGGGCCTACGAGCAGTACTTC
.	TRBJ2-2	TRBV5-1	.	CASSFGPMGDTGELFF	TGCGCCAGCAGCTTCGGACCCATGGGGGACACCGGGGAGCTGTTTTTT
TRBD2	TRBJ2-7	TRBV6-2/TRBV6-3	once	CASSFDSWTSGTSYEQYF	TGTGCCAGCAGCTTCGACTCCTGGACTAGCGGGACCTCCTACGAGCAGTACTTC
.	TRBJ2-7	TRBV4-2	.	CASSQVNSQPGEQYF	TGTGCCAGCAGCCAAGTCAACTCACAACCCGGAGAGCAGTACTTC
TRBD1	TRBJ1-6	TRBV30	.	CVWSDYRPGQGGLSPLHF	TGTGTCTGGAGTGATTACCGACCGGGACAGGGTGGGTTATCACCCCTCCACTTT
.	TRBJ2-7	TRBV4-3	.	CASSQDPRPSYEQYF	TGCGCCAGCAGCCAAGACCCCAGGCCCTCCTACGAGCAGTACTTC
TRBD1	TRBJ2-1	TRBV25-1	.	CASSGSWTGREQFF	TGTGCCAGCAGTGGCTCCTGGACAGGGAGGGAGCAGTTCTTC
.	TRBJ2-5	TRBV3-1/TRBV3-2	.	CASSQTEGRETQYF	TGTGCCAGCAGCCAAACGGAGGGCCGGGAGACCCAGTACTTC
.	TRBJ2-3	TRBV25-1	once	CASSEALIRENTQYF	TGTGCCAGCAGTGAAGCCTTAATCAGGGAAAATACGCAGTATTTT
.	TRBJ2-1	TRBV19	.	CASSIFRSGFEQFF	TGTGCCAGTAGTATTTTCCGCTCGGGGTTTGAGCAGTTCTTC
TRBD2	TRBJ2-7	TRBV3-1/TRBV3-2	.	CASSHPPGTSDYEQYF	TGTGCCAGCAGCCATCCACCGGGGACTAGCGATTACGAGCAGTACTTC
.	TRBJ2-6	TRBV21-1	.	CASRKGNSSGANVLTF	TGTGCCAGCAGGAAAGGGAACAGCTCTGGGGCCAACGTCCTGACTTTC
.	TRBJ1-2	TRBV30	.	CAWSRGGNYGYTF	TGTGCCTGGAGTCGTGGGGGGAACTATGGCTACACCTTC
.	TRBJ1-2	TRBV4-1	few	CASSQEQENYGYTF	TGCGCCAGCAGCCAGGAACAGGAGAACTATGGCTACACCTTC
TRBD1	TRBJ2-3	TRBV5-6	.	CASSRTGGFAGEDTQYF	TGTGCCAGCAGCAGAACAGGGGGCTTCGCTGGCGAAGATACGCAGTATTTT
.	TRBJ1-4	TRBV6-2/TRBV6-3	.	CASSYGRFEKLFF	TGTGCCAGCAGTTACGGGAGATTTGAAAAACTGTTTTTT
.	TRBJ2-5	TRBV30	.	CAWSRGQETQYF	TGTGCCTGGAGCAGGGGCCAAGAGACCCAGTACTTC
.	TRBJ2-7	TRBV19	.	CASSTTHLSGYEQYF	TGTGCCAGTAGCACGACCCATCTTTCCGGCTACGAGCAGTACTTC
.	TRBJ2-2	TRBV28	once	CASTSQALPQNTGELFF	TGTGCCAGCACCTCCCAGGCGTTACCCCAGAACACCGGGGAGCTGTTTTTT
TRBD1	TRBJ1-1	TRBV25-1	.	CASRPKSDRGNTEAFF	TGTGCCAGCCGTCCAAAGTCAGACAGGGGGAACACTGAAGCTTTCTTT
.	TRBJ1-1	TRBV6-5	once	CASSYSSGTAATEAFF	TGTGCCAGCAGTTACTCCTCCGGGACCGCAGCCACTGAAGCTTTCTTT
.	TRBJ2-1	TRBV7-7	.	CASSLAPGLNNEQFF	TGTGCCAGCAGCTTAGCTCCGGGACTCAACAATGAGCAGTTCTTC
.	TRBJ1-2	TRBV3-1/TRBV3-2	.	CASSQDYGGPGDYGYTF	TGTGCCAGCAGCCAAGATTATGGGGGGCCTGGAGACTATGGCTACACCTTC
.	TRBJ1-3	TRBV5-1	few	CASSLVAGAGNTIYF	TGCGCCAGCAGCTTGGTTGCGGGTGCTGGAAACACCATATATTTT